The 14 T cell receptor beta chains listed next were all sequenced from one sample in a study of T cells in Graves' hyperthyroidism and ophthalmopathy. RNA transcripts yielded amplified TCR beta CDR3 regions. RT-PCR in the first round (using the HTBI primer set) targeted the TCR CDR3. TCRdb independently ran MiXCR on the multiplex PCR reads; one entry per CDR3 protein. The sample shows under 350,000 distinct CDR3 sequences, roughly a fifth of them seen only once. Material for sequencing was blood. The source of these receptors is a woman in her forties or fifties with Graves' hyperthyroidism.

Turning to this clonotype: This may arise from a read error, as a much more abundant clone is one base away. The chain carries TRBV20-1 and TRBJ2-7; 8 nucleotides agree with TRBD1. Germline V gives CDR1 DFQATT, CDR2 SNEGSKA (reference sequence). CDR3 length equals 12 residues. CDR3 protein: CTALGQGREQYF. The CDR3 DNA reads TGCACTGCTCTCGGACAGGGACGCGAGCAGTACTTC.

This clonotype was seen a few times. The chain joins TRBV20-1 to TRBJ1-1, with 7 bases that match TRBD1. Germline lookup yields CDR1 DFQATT and CDR2 SNEGSKA (reference sequence). V lost 5 bases, J lost 5 bases, and 8 bases stayed unmatched. This CDR3 comprises 13 residues. The CDR3 nucleotides are TGCAGTGCTCTACAGGGGTCGTGGACTGAAGCTTTCTTT. Protein: CSALQGSWTEAFF.

In its sample, this clonotype was seen many times. V gene TRBV5-1 combines with J gene TRBJ2-1; 9 bases are a match to TRBD2. The CDR3 has 16 amino acids. V lost 1 base and J lost 1; bases outside the gene matches: 3. Per the germline V gene, CDR1 is SGHRS and CDR2 is YFSETQ. CDR3 in amino acids: CASSLYSGSSYNEQFF. CDR3 nucleotide sequence: TGCGCCAGCAGCTTGTATAGCGGGAGTTCCTACAATGAGCAGTTCTTC.

This clonotype turned up a few times. This chain joins TRBV20-1 and TRBJ1-1; D perhaps matches TRBD1 (6 bases). The CDR3 contains 13 residues. Germline CDR1 is DFQATT and CDR2 is SNEGSKA (reference sequence). The germline V and J ends were trimmed by 6 bases and 0 bases, with 11 bases remaining between them. The CDR3 protein is CSASGVLNTEAFF. The CDR3 DNA reads as TGCAGTGCCTCAGGGGTTTTGAACACTGAAGCTTTCTTT.

In its sample, this clonotype was seen many times. The junction does not match germline at one end; this may be a read error. V is TRBV5-1 and J is TRBJ2-3, with D possibly matching TRBD2 (7 bases). The CDR3 extends over 15 amino acids. Germline V gene data show CDR1 as SGHRS and CDR2 as YFSETQ. The CDR3 DNA is TGCGCCAGCACCTTGCCCGGGGGGCTAGGGGATACGCAGTATTTT. As protein: CASTLPGGLGDTQYF.

This clonotype has ten or more counts. The junction differs from germline at one of its ends, possibly a read error. CDR3 protein: CASSPLAGGPYEQYF. DNA of the CDR3: TGTGCCAGCAGCCCACTAGCGGGAGGGCCCTACGAGCAGTACTTC. The rearrangement joins TRBV5-1 to TRBJ2-7; TRBD2 aligns across 13 bases. Germline V gene lookup returns CDR1 SGHRS and CDR2 YFSETQ. This CDR3 region has 15 residues. The full variable domain, completed using reference TRBV5-1 and TRBJ2-7, is KAGVTQTPRYLIKTRGQQVTLSCSPISGHRSVSWYQQTPGQGLQFLFEYFSETQRNKGNFPGRFSGRQFSNSRSEMNVSTLELGDSALYLCASSPLAGGPYEQYFGPGTRLTVT.

This clonotype was counted at least ten times. This chain connects TRBV2 to TRBJ2-2, with D unclear. This CDR3 contains 13 residues. Germline CDR1 is SNHLY and CDR2 is FYNNEI. Trimming took 6 bases from V and 4 from J, leaving 9 bases between them. CDR3 sequence: CASRLTFTGELFF. The CDR3 region has the DNA TGTGCCAGCAGACTGACCTTCACCGGGGAGCTGTTTTTT. The full variable domain, in which reference TRBV2 and TRBJ2-2 provide the parts outside the CDR3, is EPEVTQTPSHQVTQMGQEVILRCVPISNHLYFYWYRQILGQKVEFLVSFYNNEISEKSEIFDDQFSVERPDGSNFTLKIRSTKLEDSAMYFCASRLTFTGELFFGEGSRLTVL.

V usage is TRBV29-1 and J usage is TRBJ2-1; D is possibly TRBD1 (5 bases). Germline V gene lookup returns CDR1 SQVTM and CDR2 ANQGSEA. V was cut by 3 bases and J by 11 bases, with 14 bases left in between. The CDR3 has 12 amino acids. The CDR3 reads CSVDPDSSQQFF. For the CDR3, the DNA is TGCAGCGTTGATCCCGACAGTAGTCAGCAGTTCTTC.

This clonotype appeared many times. CDR3 region: CASTTGTGNTEAFF. The CDR3 DNA reads TGTGCCAGCACCACTGGGACGGGGAACACTGAAGCTTTCTTT. This sequence joins TRBV2 and TRBJ1-1; D might be TRBD1 (5 bases). V gave up 7 bases and J gave up 1 base, with 13 bases separating them. The germline CDR1 and CDR2 sequences are SNHLY and FYNNEI. CDR3 length equals 14 residues.

The CDR3 loop reads CSVGVLGTQYF. In DNA form, the CDR3 reads TGCAGCGTCGGGGTTTTAGGTACGCAGTATTTT. The rearrangement links TRBV29-1 to TRBJ2-3; possible D gene TRBD2, 5 bases. The V gene's germline CDR1 is SQVTM and CDR2 ANQGSEA. CDR3 length: 11 residues. The ends were cut back, 6 bases at V and 8 bases at J, with 12 bases in the middle.

This clonotype was picked up many times. The V call is TRBV28, the J call TRBJ2-1, with D perhaps matching TRBD1 or TRBD2 (6 bases each). Trimming cost V 3 bases and J 7 bases, with 19 bases left between them. CDR1 is MDHEN and CDR2 is SYDVKM in the germline V gene. This CDR3 region has 16 residues. The CDR3 DNA is TGTGCCAGCAGTTTGGCCTCAAGGTGGGGGGCAAATGAGCAGTTCTTC. This sequence encodes CASSLASRWGANEQFF.

This clonotype was found a few times. The chain employs TRBV27 and TRBJ2-7; D gene ambiguous. Per germline, CDR1 MNHEY and CDR2 SMNVEV (reference sequence). V lost 2 bases, J lost 2 bases, and 7 bases lay in between. This CDR3 contains 13 residues. The CDR3, as DNA: TGTGCCAGCAGTTTAAAAGGCCCCTACGAGCAGTACTTC. It yields the protein CASSLKGPYEQYF.

This chain links TRBV30 with TRBJ1-2; tentative D call: TRBD1 (5 bases). Trimming took 4 bases from V and 8 from J, leaving 11 bases between them. There are 11 residues in the CDR3. The germline gives CDR1 GTSNPN, CDR2 SVGIG (reference sequence). The CDR3 sequence is CAWMQGFGYTF. The CDR3 DNA sequence: TGTGCCTGGATGCAGGGTTTCGGCTACACCTTC.

This sequence joins TRBV11-2 and TRBJ2-1; a possible D gene is TRBD2 (6 bases). The V gene's germline CDR1 is SGHAT and CDR2 FQNNGV. The CDR3 totals 16 residues. V was clipped by 4 bases and J by 6 bases, with 19 bases between them. CDR3 protein: CASSSLLGGPFNEQFF. Written as DNA, the CDR3 is TGTGCCAGCAGCTCCCTCCTCGGGGGACCTTTCAATGAGCAGTTCTTC.